The TCR beta chain under discussion was sequenced for a study of metastatic and nonmetastatic thyroid tumors. The study's findings and limits: Benign nodules were reported to have significantly lower TCR beta diversity than malignant thyroid tumors, in blood and tumor.

The CDR3 totals 13 residues. Germline lookup yields CDR1 DFQATT and CDR2 SNEGSKA (reference sequence). Nobody among the patients had been given any treatment before thyroid surgery. Comment on this clone: No antigen is known for it.

As originally analysed: Variation in CDR3 across clinicopathological groups served as the basis for constructing a distant-metastasis classifier in papillary thyroid cancer. With MiXCR, TCRdb reprocessed the PCR reads. The V and J calls and clone size are TCRdb's, not the authors'. Of tens of thousands of clones listed, around a third are singletons. The V and J genes are TRBV20-1 and TRBJ1-2; D uncertain. The sequenced material came from blood. This sequence was found in a male donor with papillary thyroid cancer or a benign thyroid nodule (not recorded which). Some clones in this sample may be carry-over from other donors' samples. The CDR3 coding sequence is TGCACTTCTAGACCACCGGGGAGAGAAGGCTACACCTTC. It specifies CTSRPPGREGYTF.